The 17 T cell receptor beta chains given below trace back to one sample, sequenced in a study of blood T cell repertoires in COVID-19. The table came from immunoSEQ multiplex PCR; TCRdb's copy has only in-frame clones and leaves some out. Among approximately 99,000 clones listed, about 90% were seen once. The sample consisted of peripheral blood. The receptors derive from a man aged 45-65 years with COVID-19, enrolled during active disease.

The V gene is TRBV3-1 (or the pseudogene TRBV3-2), the J gene TRBJ2-7, with 7 nucleotides matching TRBD2. Germline CDR1 is LGHDT and CDR2 is YNNKEL (reference sequence). V shed 4 bases, J shed 2 bases, and the junction held 8 bases outside the gene matches. This CDR3 is 15 amino acids long. The CDR3 reads CASSRLTSSPYEQYF. As DNA, the CDR3 is TGTGCCAGCAGCCGGCTGACTAGCTCCCCCTACGAGCAGTACTTC.

The chain carries TRBV7-2 and TRBJ2-5; weak D call: TRBD2 (6 bases). Germline V gene data show CDR1 as SGHTA and CDR2 as FQGNSA. The ends were cut back, 8 bases at V and 4 bases at J, with 14 bases in the middle. The CDR3 consists of 13 residues. The CDR3 spells CASLREWVETQYF. CDR3 sequence (DNA): TGTGCCAGCTTACGGGAGTGGGTAGAGACCCAGTACTTC.

The chain couples TRBV7-2 to TRBJ1-2; no firm D call. Germline values: CDR1 SGHTA, CDR2 FQGNSA. The length of the CDR3 is 13 residues. The V and J ends lost 5 bases and 6 bases respectively, with 13 bases between them. The CDR3 DNA sequence: TGTGCCAGCAGCCCGTCCGGGTGGGATGGCTACACCTTC. Translating it yields CASSPSGWDGYTF.

The rearrangement links TRBV2 to TRBJ2-6; D is unclear. The V gene's germline CDR1 is SNHLY and CDR2 FYNNEI. The CDR3 length is 15 residues. V was pared by 5 bases and J by 0 bases, with 8 bases between. CDR3 sequence: CASSPIPSGANVLTF. DNA of the CDR3: TGTGCCAGCAGTCCCATTCCCTCTGGGGCCAACGTCCTGACTTTC.

The J gene is TRBJ1-5, the V gene TRBV5-1; 7 bases fit TRBD1. The CDR3 contains 15 residues. Germline V CDR1 and CDR2: SGHRS, YFSETQ. Trimming at V came to 0 bases and at J to 6 bases, leaving 6 bases not matched to a gene. CDR3 residues: CASSLAGDRSQPQHF. In DNA, the CDR3 is TGCGCCAGCAGCTTGGCCGGGGACAGAAGTCAGCCCCAGCATTTT.

This clone has only a few counts. The chain uses TRBV15 and TRBJ1-6; D perhaps matches TRBD1 (5 bases). The ends were cut back, 5 bases at V and 10 bases at J, with 18 bases in the middle. This CDR3 contains 15 residues. Germline CDR1 and CDR2: LNHNV and YYDKDF (reference sequence). The CDR3: CATSDPQGVRSPLHF. CDR3 bases: TGTGCCACCAGCGACCCCCAGGGTGTCAGATCACCCCTCCACTTT.

This clone was recorded a few times. The genes are TRBV4-3 and TRBJ1-2, with D maybe TRBD1 (5 bases). Trimming took 0 bases from V and 4 from J, leaving 12 bases between them. In germline, CDR1 is LGHNA, CDR2 YSLEER. The CDR3 is 15 amino acids. The CDR3 nucleotides read TGCGCCAGCAGCCAAGATCTAAAAGGGGTCTATGGCTACACCTTC. Amino acids: CASSQDLKGVYGYTF.

This sequence joins TRBV7-3 and TRBJ1-6; perhaps TRBD1 as D (5 bases). The CDR3 contains 15 residues. V was clipped by 4 bases and J by 6 bases, with 13 bases between them. Germline V CDR1 and CDR2: SGHTA, FQGTGA. This CDR3 is CASSSYGGSNSPLHF. The CDR3 coding sequence is TGTGCCAGCAGCTCTTACGGGGGGAGTAATTCACCCCTCCACTTT.

With respect to this clone: Other DNA sequences from this sample encode an identical CDR3 as well. The chain recombines TRBV5-5 with TRBJ1-2; D may be TRBD1 (5 bases). V was clipped by 3 bases and J by 2 bases, with 8 bases between them. The CDR3 loop spans 13 amino acids. Germline loops: CDR1 SGHKS, CDR2 YYEKEE (reference sequence). The CDR3 sequence: CASSSTENYGYTF. CDR3 DNA: TGTGCCAGCAGCTCGACAGAAAACTATGGCTACACCTTC.

J is TRBJ2-7 and V is TRBV5-4; the match to TRBD1 covers 8 bases. V dropped 4 bases and J dropped 6; count of bases not matched to a gene: 6. CDR1 is SGHNT and CDR2 is YYREEE in the germline V gene (reference sequence). The CDR3 runs 13 residues. CDR3 amino acids: CASSRTGSLEQYF. The CDR3 nucleotides are TGTGCCAGCAGCCGGACAGGGAGCCTCGAGCAGTACTTC.

V usage is TRBV6-1 and J usage is TRBJ1-6; TRBD1 agrees at 7 bases. Losses at the gene ends were 5 bases for V and 10 bases for J; bases not matched to a gene: 11. The CDR3 has 15 residues. Looked up from germline, CDR1 is MNHNS and CDR2 is SASEGT. The CDR3: CASSSNDRVGSPLHF. CDR3 coding DNA: TGTGCCAGCAGTTCTAACGACAGGGTAGGGTCACCCCTCCACTTT.

This clone was seen a handful of times. The J gene is TRBJ1-3, the V gene TRBV27, with 8 bases lining up with TRBD1. CDR3 length equals 14 residues. The germline CDR1 and CDR2 sequences are MNHEY and SMNVEV (reference sequence). The V gene end was trimmed by 6 bases and the J gene end by 3 bases; junction bases not matched to a gene: 4. This CDR3 reads CASSRTGNGNTIYF. CDR3 nucleotides: TGTGCCAGCAGCAGGACAGGGAATGGAAACACCATATATTTT.

This chain connects TRBV19 to TRBJ1-1; 7 nucleotides line up with TRBD1. The CDR3 totals 17 residues. Looked up from germline, CDR1 is LNHDA and CDR2 is SQIVND (reference sequence). Losses at the gene ends were 2 bases for V and 4 bases for J; bases not matched to a gene: 13. The CDR3 here is CASSIRPRGRGSTEAFF. In DNA form, the CDR3 reads TGTGCCAGTAGTATAAGACCCCGTGGCAGGGGGAGCACTGAAGCTTTCTTT.

This chain connects TRBV28 to TRBJ1-1; no reliable D call. CDR3 size: 12 residues. V was shortened by 8 bases and J by 10 bases, with 17 bases between the two germline ends. CDR1 and CDR2 from the germline V gene are MDHEN and SYDVKM. The CDR3 spells CASRVGSLGAFF. CDR3 nucleotides: TGTGCCAGCCGGGTTGGAAGCCTCGGAGCTTTCTTT. The full variable domain, with the rest looked up from reference TRBV28 and TRBJ1-1, is DVKVTQSSRYLVKRTGEKVFLECVQDMDHENMFWYRQDPGLGLRLIYFSYDVKMKEKGDIPEGYSVSREKKERFSLILESASTNQTSMYLCASRVGSLGAFFGQGTRLTVV.

This clone was seen a few times. This chain links TRBV5-3 with TRBJ2-7; 10 bases map to TRBD1. TRBV5-3 belongs to the ORF category, with a function that is uncertain. This CDR3 region has 16 residues. V gave up 5 bases and J gave up 3 bases; unmatched junction bases: 11. The CDR3 bases are TGTGCCAGAAGACTGACAGGGGGCAAAACCTTCTACGAGCAGTACTTC. Its translation is CARRLTGGKTFYEQYF.

The genes are TRBV7-2 and TRBJ2-1; 12 nucleotides line up with TRBD2. The CDR3 is made up of 15 amino acids. CDR1 SGHTA and CDR2 FQGNSA come from the germline V gene. The junction had 7 bases not matched to a gene; V was cut back by 4 bases and J by 9 bases. Here the CDR3 reads CASSYRTSGAGEQFF. CDR3 coding DNA: TGTGCCAGCAGCTATCGGACTAGCGGGGCGGGTGAGCAGTTCTTC. Variable domain in full (rest from reference TRBV7-2 and TRBJ2-1): GAGVSQSPSNKVTEKGKDVELRCDPISGHTALYWYRQSLGQGLEFLIYFQGNSAPDKSGLPSDRFSAERTGGSVSTLTIQRTQQEDSAVYLCASSYRTSGAGEQFFGPGTRLTVL.

This chain uses TRBV30 with TRBJ2-2; 9 nucleotides line up with TRBD1. The V gene end was trimmed by 3 bases and the J gene end by 6 bases; junction bases not matched to a gene: 8. CDR3 length equals 15 residues. Germline values: CDR1 GTSNPN, CDR2 SVGIG (reference sequence). CDR3 loop: CAWRKRDRDAGELFF. The DNA for the CDR3 is TGTGCCTGGAGAAAGCGGGACAGGGACGCCGGGGAGCTGTTTTTT. Full variable domain (outside the CDR3, taken from reference TRBV30 and TRBJ2-2): SQTIHQWPATLVQPVGSPLSLECTVEGTSNPNLYWYRQAAGRGLQLLFYSVGIGQISSEVPQNLSASRPQDRQFILSSKKLLLSDSGFYLCAWRKRDRDAGELFFGEGSRLTVL.